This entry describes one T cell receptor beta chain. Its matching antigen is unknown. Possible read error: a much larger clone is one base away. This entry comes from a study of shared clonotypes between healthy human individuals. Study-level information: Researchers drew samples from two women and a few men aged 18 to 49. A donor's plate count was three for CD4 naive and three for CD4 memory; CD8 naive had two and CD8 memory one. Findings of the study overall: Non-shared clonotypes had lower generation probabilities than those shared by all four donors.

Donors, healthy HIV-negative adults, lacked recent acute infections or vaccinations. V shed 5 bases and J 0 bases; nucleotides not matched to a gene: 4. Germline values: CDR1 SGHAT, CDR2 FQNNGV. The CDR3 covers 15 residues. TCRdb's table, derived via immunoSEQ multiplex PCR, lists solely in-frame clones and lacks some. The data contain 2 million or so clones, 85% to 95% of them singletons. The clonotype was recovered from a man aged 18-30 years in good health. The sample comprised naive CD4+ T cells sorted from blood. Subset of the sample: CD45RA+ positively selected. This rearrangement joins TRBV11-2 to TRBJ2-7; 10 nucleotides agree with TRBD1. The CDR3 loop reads CASSVGTGVSYEQYF. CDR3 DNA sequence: TGTGCCAGCAGCGTGGGGACAGGGGTCTCCTACGAGCAGTACTTC. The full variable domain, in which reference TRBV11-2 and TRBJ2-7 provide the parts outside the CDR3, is EAGVAQSPRYKIIEKRQSVAFWCNPISGHATLYWYQQILGQGPKLLIQFQNNGVVDDSQLPKDRFSAERLKGVDSTLKIQPAKLEDSAVYLCASSVGTGVSYEQYFGPGTRLTVT.